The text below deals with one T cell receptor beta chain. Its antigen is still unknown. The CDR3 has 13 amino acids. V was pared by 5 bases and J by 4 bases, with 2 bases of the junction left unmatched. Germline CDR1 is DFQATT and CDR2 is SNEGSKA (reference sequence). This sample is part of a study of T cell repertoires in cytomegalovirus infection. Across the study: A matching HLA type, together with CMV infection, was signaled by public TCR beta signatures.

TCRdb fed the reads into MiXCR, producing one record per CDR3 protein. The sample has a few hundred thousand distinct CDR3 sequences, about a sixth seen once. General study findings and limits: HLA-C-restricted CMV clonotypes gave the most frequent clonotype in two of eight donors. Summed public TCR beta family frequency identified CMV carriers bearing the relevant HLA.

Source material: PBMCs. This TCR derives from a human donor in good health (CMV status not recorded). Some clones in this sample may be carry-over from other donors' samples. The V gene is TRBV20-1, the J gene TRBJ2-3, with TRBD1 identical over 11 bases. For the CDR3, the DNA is TGCAGTGCTCGGACAGGGGGCCCAGATACGCAGTATTTT. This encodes CSARTGGPDTQYF.